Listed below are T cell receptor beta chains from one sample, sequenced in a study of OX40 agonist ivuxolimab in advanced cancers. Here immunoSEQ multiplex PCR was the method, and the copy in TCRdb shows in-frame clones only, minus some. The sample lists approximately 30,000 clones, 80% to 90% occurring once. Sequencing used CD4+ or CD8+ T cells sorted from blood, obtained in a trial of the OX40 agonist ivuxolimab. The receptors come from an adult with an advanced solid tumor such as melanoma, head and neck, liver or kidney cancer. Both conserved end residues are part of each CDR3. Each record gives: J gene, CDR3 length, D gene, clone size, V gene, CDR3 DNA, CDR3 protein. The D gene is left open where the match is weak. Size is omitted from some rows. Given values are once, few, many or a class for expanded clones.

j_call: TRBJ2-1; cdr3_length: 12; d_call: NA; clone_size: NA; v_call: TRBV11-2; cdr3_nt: TGTGCCAGCAGCCTCCTATCAGCGGAGCAGTTCTTC; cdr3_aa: CASSLLSAEQFF
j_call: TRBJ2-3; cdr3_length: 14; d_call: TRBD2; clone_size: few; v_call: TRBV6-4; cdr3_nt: TGTGCCAGCAGTGCAGCGGGGGGCACAGATACGCAGTATTTT; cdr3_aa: CASSAAGGTDTQYF
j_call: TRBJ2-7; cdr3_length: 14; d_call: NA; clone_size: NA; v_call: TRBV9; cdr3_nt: TGTGCCAGCAGCGTCTTCCCAGGGGACTACGAGCAGTACTTC; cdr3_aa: CASSVFPGDYEQYF
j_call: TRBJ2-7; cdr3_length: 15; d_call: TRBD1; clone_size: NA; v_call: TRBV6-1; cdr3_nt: TGTGCCAGCAGTGAAGGGACAGGCGGTTCCTACGAGCAGTACTTC; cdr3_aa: CASSEGTGGSYEQYF
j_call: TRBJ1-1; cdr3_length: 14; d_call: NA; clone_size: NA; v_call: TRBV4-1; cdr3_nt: TGCGCCAGCAGCCAAGCTCTGGGTAACACTGAAGCTTTCTTT; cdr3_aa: CASSQALGNTEAFF
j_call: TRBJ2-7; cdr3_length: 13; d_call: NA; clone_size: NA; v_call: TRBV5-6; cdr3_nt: TGTGCCAGCAGCTTGGGAGAAGGGAACGAGCAGTACTTC; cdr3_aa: CASSLGEGNEQYF
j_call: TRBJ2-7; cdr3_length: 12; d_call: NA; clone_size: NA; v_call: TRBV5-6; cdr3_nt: TGTGCCAGCAGCTTGGACATCTACGAGCAGTACTTC; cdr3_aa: CASSLDIYEQYF
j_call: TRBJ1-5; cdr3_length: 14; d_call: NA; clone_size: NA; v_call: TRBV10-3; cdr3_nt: TGTGCCATCAGTCCTGACCATAGCAATCAGCCCCAGCATTTT; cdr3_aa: CAISPDHSNQPQHF
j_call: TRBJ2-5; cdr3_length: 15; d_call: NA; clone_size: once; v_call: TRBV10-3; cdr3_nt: TGTGCCATCAGTGAGTCGCCCGGGACCCAAGAGACCCAGTACTTC; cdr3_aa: CAISESPGTQETQYF
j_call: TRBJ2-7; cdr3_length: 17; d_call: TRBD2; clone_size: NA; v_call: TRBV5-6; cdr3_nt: TGTGCCAGCAGCCCTGCCGGGACTAGCGGGAGGGCCTACGAGCAGTACTTC; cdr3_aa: CASSPAGTSGRAYEQYF
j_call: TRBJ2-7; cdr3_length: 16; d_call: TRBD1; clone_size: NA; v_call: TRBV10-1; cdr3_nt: TGCGCCAGCAGTGAGGAGCAAGGGACAGGGTTCGACGAGCAGTACTTC; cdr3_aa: CASSEEQGTGFDEQYF
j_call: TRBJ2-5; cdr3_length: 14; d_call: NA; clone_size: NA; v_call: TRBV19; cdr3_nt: TGTGCCAGTAGCCCCGGGACACCACTTAGAGCCCAGTACTTC; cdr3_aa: CASSPGTPLRAQYF
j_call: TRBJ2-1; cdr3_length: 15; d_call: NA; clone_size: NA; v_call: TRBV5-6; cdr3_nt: TGTGCCAGCAGCTCGCCGGCGAGCTCCTACAATGAGCAGTTCTTC; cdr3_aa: CASSSPASSYNEQFF
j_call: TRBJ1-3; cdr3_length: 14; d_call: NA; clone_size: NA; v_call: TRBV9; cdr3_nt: TGTGCCAGCAGCGTAGGCGGACTGGGGTACACCATATATTTT; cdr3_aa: CASSVGGLGYTIYF
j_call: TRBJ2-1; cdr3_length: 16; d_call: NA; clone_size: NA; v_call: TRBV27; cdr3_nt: TGTGCCAGCAGCAGCACGGGACACCGGGGAATCAATGAGCAGTTCTTC; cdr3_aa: CASSSTGHRGINEQFF
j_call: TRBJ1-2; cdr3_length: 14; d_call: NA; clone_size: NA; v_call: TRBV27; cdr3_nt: TGTGCCAGCACCGCCGGAGGGGCCAACTATGGCTACACCTTC; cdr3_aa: CASTAGGANYGYTF
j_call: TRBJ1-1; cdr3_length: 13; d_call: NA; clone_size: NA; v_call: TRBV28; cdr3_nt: TGTGCCAGCAGTTTAAGCGGGAACACTGAAGCTTTCTTT; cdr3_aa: CASSLSGNTEAFF
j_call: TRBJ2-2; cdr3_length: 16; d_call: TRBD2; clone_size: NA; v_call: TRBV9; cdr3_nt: TGTGCCAGCAGCGTAGCGGCTAGCGGGAGGTCCGGGGAGCTGTTTTTT; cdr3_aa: CASSVAASGRSGELFF
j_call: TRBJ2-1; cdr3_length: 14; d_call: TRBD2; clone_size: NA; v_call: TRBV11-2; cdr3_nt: TGTGCCAGCAGCTTTGGACTAGCTGGCTATGAGCAGTTCTTC; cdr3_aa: CASSFGLAGYEQFF
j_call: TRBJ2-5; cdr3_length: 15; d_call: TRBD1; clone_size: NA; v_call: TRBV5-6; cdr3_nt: TGTGCCAGCAGCTTTCAGACAGGGACCCTAGAGACCCAGTACTTC; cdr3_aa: CASSFQTGTLETQYF
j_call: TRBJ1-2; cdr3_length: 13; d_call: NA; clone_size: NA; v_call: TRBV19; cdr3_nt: TGTGCCAGTACAAACGGGGGCGTAGGAGGCTACACCTTC; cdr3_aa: CASTNGGVGGYTF
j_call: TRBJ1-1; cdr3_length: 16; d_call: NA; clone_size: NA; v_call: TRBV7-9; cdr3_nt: TGTGCCAGCAGCCCCTTCGCACAGGGAGGGTACACTGAAGCTTTCTTT; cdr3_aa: CASSPFAQGGYTEAFF
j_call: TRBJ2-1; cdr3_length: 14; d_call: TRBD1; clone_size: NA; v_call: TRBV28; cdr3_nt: TGTGCCAGCAGTTTGACAGGGCGGCTCGGTGAGCAGTTCTTC; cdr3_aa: CASSLTGRLGEQFF
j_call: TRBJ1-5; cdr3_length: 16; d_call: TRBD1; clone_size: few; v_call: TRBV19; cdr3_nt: TGTGCCAGTAGTGATTTCGGGACAGTGATTAATCAGCCCCAGCATTTT; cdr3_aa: CASSDFGTVINQPQHF
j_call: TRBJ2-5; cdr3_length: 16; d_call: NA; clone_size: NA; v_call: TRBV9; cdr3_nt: TGTGCCAGCAGCGTGCAGGACCAAGGGAATGGAGAGACCCAGTACTTC; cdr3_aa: CASSVQDQGNGETQYF
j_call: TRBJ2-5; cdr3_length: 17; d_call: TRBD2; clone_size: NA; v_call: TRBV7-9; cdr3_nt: TGTGCCAGCAGCGTTCCTCTAGCGGGAGTACCCCAAGAGACCCAGTACTTC; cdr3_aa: CASSVPLAGVPQETQYF
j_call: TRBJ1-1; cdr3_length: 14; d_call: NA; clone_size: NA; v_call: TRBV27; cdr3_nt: TGTGCCAGCACCCGAATAAACGGGAGGACTGAAGCTTTCTTT; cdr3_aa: CASTRINGRTEAFF
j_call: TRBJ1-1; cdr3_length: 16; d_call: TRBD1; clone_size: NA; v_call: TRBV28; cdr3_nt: TGTGCCAGCAGTTTATCGGGGACAGGGGGCGGTGCTGAAGCTTTCTTT; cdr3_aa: CASSLSGTGGGAEAFF
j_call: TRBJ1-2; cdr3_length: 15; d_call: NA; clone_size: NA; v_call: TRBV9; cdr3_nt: TGTGCCAGCAGCGTAGGAGGACGGAACGTCTATGGCTACACCTTC; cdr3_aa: CASSVGGRNVYGYTF
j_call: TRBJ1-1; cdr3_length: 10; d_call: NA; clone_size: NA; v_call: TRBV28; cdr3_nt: TGTGCCACCAAGAGGACTGAAGCTTTCTTT; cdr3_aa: CATKRTEAFF
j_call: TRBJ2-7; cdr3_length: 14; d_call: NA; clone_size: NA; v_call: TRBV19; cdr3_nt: TGTGCCAGTATGGACGGGGAGGAACGCTACGAGCAGTACTTC; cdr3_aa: CASMDGEERYEQYF
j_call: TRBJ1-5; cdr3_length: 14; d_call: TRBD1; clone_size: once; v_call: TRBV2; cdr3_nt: TGTGCCAGCAGTGGGGGGCAGGGGGGCCAGCCCCAGCATTTT; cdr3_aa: CASSGGQGGQPQHF
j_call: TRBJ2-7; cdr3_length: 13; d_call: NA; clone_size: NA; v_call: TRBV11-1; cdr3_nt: TGTGCCAGCTCCGGTGCGGCAGCCTACGAGCAGTACTTC; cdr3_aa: CASSGAAAYEQYF
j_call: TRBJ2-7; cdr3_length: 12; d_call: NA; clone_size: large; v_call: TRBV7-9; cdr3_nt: TGTGCCAGCAGCGCAGACTACTACGAGCAGTACTTC; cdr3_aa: CASSADYYEQYF
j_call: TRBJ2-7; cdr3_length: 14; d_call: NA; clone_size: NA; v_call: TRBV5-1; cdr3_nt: TGCGCCAGCAGGCCTGGCGCCGCGACCTACGAGCAGTACTTC; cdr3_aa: CASRPGAATYEQYF
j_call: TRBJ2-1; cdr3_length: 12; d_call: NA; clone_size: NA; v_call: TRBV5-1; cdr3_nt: TGCGCCAGCAGCTTGGGGGTGGATGAGCAGTTCTTC; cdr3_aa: CASSLGVDEQFF
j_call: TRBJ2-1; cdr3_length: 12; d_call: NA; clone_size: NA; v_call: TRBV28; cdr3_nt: TGTGCCAGCAGTTTCGATAACAATGAGCAGTTCTTC; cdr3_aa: CASSFDNNEQFF
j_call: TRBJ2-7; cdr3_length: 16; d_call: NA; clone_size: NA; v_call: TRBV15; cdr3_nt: TGTGCCACCAGCAGAGACAGGGGCTCCCTCCCCTACGAGCAGTACTTC; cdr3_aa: CATSRDRGSLPYEQYF
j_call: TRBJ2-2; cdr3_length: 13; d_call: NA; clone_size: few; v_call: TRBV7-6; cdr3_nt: TGTGCCAGCAGCCTCCGTAAGACCGGGGAGCTGTTTTTT; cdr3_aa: CASSLRKTGELFF
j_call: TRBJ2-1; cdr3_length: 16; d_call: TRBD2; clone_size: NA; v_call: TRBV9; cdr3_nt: TGTGCCAGCAGCGCCCAACTAGCGGGAGATTGGAATGAGCAGTTCTTC; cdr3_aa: CASSAQLAGDWNEQFF
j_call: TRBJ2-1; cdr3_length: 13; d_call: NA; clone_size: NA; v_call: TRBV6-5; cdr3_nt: TGTGCCAGCAATTGGGGTCCCAACAATGAGCAGTTCTTC; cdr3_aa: CASNWGPNNEQFF
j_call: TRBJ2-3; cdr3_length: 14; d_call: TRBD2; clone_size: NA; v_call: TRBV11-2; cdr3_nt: TGTGCCAGCAGCTTGTCGGGGGGTTCAGATACGCAGTATTTT; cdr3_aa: CASSLSGGSDTQYF
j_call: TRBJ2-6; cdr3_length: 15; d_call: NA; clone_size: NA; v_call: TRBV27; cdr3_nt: TGTGCCAGCAGTTTATCCCTCTCTGGGGCCAACGTCCTGACTTTC; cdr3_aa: CASSLSLSGANVLTF
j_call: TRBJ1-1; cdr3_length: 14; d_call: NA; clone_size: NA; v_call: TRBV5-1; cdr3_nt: TGCGCCAGCAGCTCCCGGGATAAGGCATCTGAAGCTTTCTTT; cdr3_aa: CASSSRDKASEAFF
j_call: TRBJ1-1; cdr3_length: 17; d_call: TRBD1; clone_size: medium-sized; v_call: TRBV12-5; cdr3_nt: TGTGCTAGTGGTTTGGAACTCCTACAGGGGGTTTTTTCTGAAGCTTTCTTT; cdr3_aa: CASGLELLQGVFSEAFF
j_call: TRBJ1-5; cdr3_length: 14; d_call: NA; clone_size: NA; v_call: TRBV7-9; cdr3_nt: TGTGCCAGCAGCTTAGGCGGGACGGATCAGCCCCAGCATTTT; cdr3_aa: CASSLGGTDQPQHF
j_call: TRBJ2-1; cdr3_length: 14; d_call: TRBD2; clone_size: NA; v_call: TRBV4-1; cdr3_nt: TGCGCCAGCAGCCAAGGACTAGCGGGCAATGAGCAGTTCTTC; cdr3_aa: CASSQGLAGNEQFF
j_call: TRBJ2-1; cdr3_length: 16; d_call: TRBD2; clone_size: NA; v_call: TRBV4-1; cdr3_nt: TGCGCCAGCAGCCAAGAAGGCGGGAGGGCCTTCGATGAGCAGTTCTTC; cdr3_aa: CASSQEGGRAFDEQFF
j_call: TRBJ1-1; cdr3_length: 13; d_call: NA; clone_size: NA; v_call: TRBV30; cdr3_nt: TGTGCCTGGAGTGGGGGATATAACACTGAAGCTTTCTTT; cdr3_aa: CAWSGGYNTEAFF
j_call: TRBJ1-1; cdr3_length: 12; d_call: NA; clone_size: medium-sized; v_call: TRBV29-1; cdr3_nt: TGCAGCGTTGTAGGGGAGAACACTGAAGCTTTCTTT; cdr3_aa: CSVVGENTEAFF
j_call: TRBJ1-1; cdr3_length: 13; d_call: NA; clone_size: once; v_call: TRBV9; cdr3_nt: TGTGCCAGCAGCCCAGCGATGAACACTGAAGCTTTCTTT; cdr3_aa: CASSPAMNTEAFF
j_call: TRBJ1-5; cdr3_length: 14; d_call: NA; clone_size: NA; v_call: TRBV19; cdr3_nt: TGTGCCAGAACTCCCGGACGAGGAGCCGGGCCCCAGCATTTT; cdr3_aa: CARTPGRGAGPQHF